The clone carrying this TCR beta chain was recorded only once. Antigen unknown. Assay used: immunoSEQ multiplex PCR; TCRdb lists only in-frame clones, some missing. The sample comprises 150,000 to 200,000 clones, 90% of which are singletons, and about 6% rests with the top ten. This record belongs to a study of T cell responses to AZD1222 COVID-19 vaccine. Germline V gene sequence: CDR1 LNHDA, CDR2 SQIVND (reference sequence). The J segment lost 5 bases and the V segment lost 3 bases, leaving 15 bases of the junction unmatched. The CDR3 is 20 residues long. Study-wide results and limits: Regions left unmutated in variants are reportedly the target of nearly half of spike-specific TCRs.

The sequence was obtained from an adult who received the AZD1222 COVID-19 vaccine. The sample here was peripheral blood, taken 28 days after the second AZD1222 dose. This chain connects TRBV19 to TRBJ2-1; the match to TRBD2 covers 14 bases. The CDR3 DNA reads TGTGCCAGTAGTATCCAAGGGACTAGCGGGGGCCCCCCTCGGCACAATGAGCAGTTCTTC. It codes for CASSIQGTSGGPPRHNEQFF.